What follows are 19 T cell receptor beta chains derived from one specimen sequenced in a study of cytomegalovirus exposure and HLA in healthy donors. The PCR made use of 60 Vbeta and 13 Jbeta primers. The method was immunoSEQ multiplex PCR; TCRdb's version includes in-frame clones alone and lacks a portion of them. The repertoire consists of roughly 92,000 clones, with 80% occurring once and the leading ten covering roughly a quarter. The sequenced sample consisted of PBMCs. The receptors were gathered from a woman aged 45-59 years in good health and CMV-seropositive.

This clone was observed a handful of times. V and J are TRBV9 and TRBJ1-5, with D maybe TRBD1 (5 bases). V was clipped by 4 bases and J by 6 bases, with 14 bases between them. Germline lookup yields CDR1 SGDLS and CDR2 YYNGEE. The CDR3 spans 14 residues. CDR3 DNA sequence: TGTGCCAGCAGCCCAGCGGGGGAATCTCAGCCCCAGCATTTT. This sequence encodes CASSPAGESQPQHF.

V usage is TRBV7-2 and J usage is TRBJ2-7; 9 positions match TRBD2. The CDR3 is 14 residues long. The V segment lost 6 bases and the J segment 6 bases; nucleotides outside the gene matches: 9. Looked up from germline, CDR1 is SGHTA and CDR2 is FQGNSA. The DNA for the CDR3 is TGTGCCAGCAGAGACGATAGCGGGGGCTCCGAGCAGTACTTC. It translates to CASRDDSGGSEQYF.

The V gene is TRBV5-6, the J gene TRBJ2-2; 9 positions agree with TRBD2. CDR1 is SGHDT, CDR2 YYEEEE, per germline. The junction had 0 bases not matched to a gene; V was cut back by 1 base and J by 5 bases. CDR3 length equals 14 residues. CDR3 sequence: CASSLSGGTGELFF. CDR3 sequence (DNA): TGTGCCAGCAGCTTGAGCGGGGGGACCGGGGAGCTGTTTTTT.

The chain joins TRBV4-1 to TRBJ1-5; D gene uncertain. Looked up from germline, CDR1 is MGHRA and CDR2 is YSYEKL. The germline V and J ends were trimmed by 0 bases and 0 bases, with 3 bases remaining between them. The CDR3 consists of 14 residues. The CDR3 DNA sequence: TGCGCCAGCAGCCAAGAACTTAGCAATCAGCCCCAGCATTTT. This translates into CASSQELSNQPQHF.

The chain recombines TRBV4-2 with TRBJ2-3; TRBD2 aligns across 9 bases. Germline lookup yields CDR1 LGHNA and CDR2 YNFKEQ. The CDR3 runs to 16 residues. V dropped 0 bases and J dropped 3; count of bases not matched to a gene: 4. CDR3 amino acids: CASSQDFSGGTDTQYF. The CDR3 DNA reads as TGTGCCAGCAGCCAAGATTTTAGCGGGGGAACAGATACGCAGTATTTT.

The chain has TRBV29-1 and TRBJ2-3, with 10 bases identical to TRBD1. The ends lost 2 bases at V and 15 bases at J; junction bases unmatched: 11. Germline CDR1 SQVTM, CDR2 ANQGSEA. There are 13 residues in the CDR3. The CDR3 reads CSVEKQRDRGTYF. DNA for the CDR3: TGCAGCGTTGAAAAGCAACGGGACAGGGGCACTTATTTT.

The chain recombines TRBV5-4 with TRBJ2-4; 13 bases agree with TRBD2. V lost 4 bases to trimming and J lost 7 bases; unmatched junction nucleotides: 5. There are 15 residues in the CDR3. Germline V CDR1 and CDR2: SGHNT, YYREEE (reference sequence). This CDR3 is CASSQLAGGRNIQYF. The CDR3 nucleotides are TGTGCCAGCAGCCAACTAGCGGGAGGGAGGAACATTCAGTACTTC.

This sequence joins TRBV19 and TRBJ2-1, with TRBD2 as a possible D gene (7 bases). Germline V gives CDR1 LNHDA, CDR2 SQIVND (reference sequence). The CDR3 sequence is 15 residues long. Trimming shortened V by 7 bases and J by 4 bases, and 17 bases separated the two germline ends. DNA for the CDR3: TGTGCCAGTAATATCGGCGGGGGCCCTTACAATGAGCAGTTCTTC. Translated, it gives CASNIGGGPYNEQFF.

V and J are TRBV18 and TRBJ2-7, with D unresolved. CDR1 and CDR2 (germline): KGHSH, LQKENI. V was pared by 5 bases and J by 6 bases, with 11 bases between. The CDR3 has 12 amino acids. The CDR3 protein is CASSGRGAEQYV. CDR3 nucleotide sequence: TGTGCCAGCTCAGGCAGAGGTGCCGAGCAGTACGTC.

This clone was observed a handful of times. This chain connects TRBV29-1 to TRBJ1-1, with TRBD1 as a possible D gene (6 bases). Germline lookup yields CDR1 SQVTM and CDR2 ANQGSEA. CDR3 size: 12 residues. V lost 7 bases and J 7 bases, leaving 16 bases between the germline ends. CDR3 nucleotides: TGCAGCGCCCAGGGGTACAAGAGTGAAGCTTTCTTT. As protein: CSAQGYKSEAFF.

The rearrangement links TRBV6-1 to TRBJ1-1; possibly TRBD1 for D (5 bases). Germline CDR1 MNHNS, CDR2 SASEGT. This CDR3 comprises 13 residues. The V and J ends lost 6 bases and 1 base respectively, with 9 bases between them. The CDR3 region is CASRGGQNTEAFF. CDR3 nucleotides: TGTGCCAGCAGGGGCGGACAGAACACTGAAGCTTTCTTT.

This clone occurred a few times. V gene TRBV13 combines with J gene TRBJ2-4; perhaps TRBD2 as D (5 bases). The V end was cut by 2 bases, the J end by 3 bases, with 8 bases between. The CDR3 runs to 14 residues. Germline V CDR1 and CDR2: PRHDT, FYEKMQ (reference sequence). The CDR3 DNA reads TGTGCCAGCAGCTTATCGGGAAACAAAAACATTCAGTACTTC. This translates into CASSLSGNKNIQYF.

The chain links TRBV11-2 to TRBJ2-2; possibly TRBD2 for D (5 bases). CDR1 SGHAT and CDR2 FQNNGV come from the germline V gene. V lost 5 bases to trimming and J lost 6 bases, with 10 bases between them. This CDR3 has 13 amino acids. The CDR3 sequence is CASSPTGAGELFF. The CDR3, as DNA: TGTGCCAGCAGCCCGACCGGGGCCGGGGAGCTGTTTTTT.

The J gene is TRBJ2-3, the V gene TRBV30; 10 positions agree with TRBD2. The V gene's germline CDR1 is GTSNPN and CDR2 SVGIG (reference sequence). There are 14 residues in the CDR3. With V trimmed by 4 bases and J by 5 bases, 6 bases remained unmatched. The CDR3 nucleotides read TGTGCCTGGATAAGAGCGGGGGGGCGAGATACGCAGTATTTT. Translated: CAWIRAGGRDTQYF.

V gene TRBV7-6 combines with J gene TRBJ2-1; unclear D gene. CDR1 is SGHVS, CDR2 FNYEAQ, per germline. This CDR3 has 14 amino acids. V was cut by 2 bases and J by 7 bases, with 12 bases left in between. The DNA for the CDR3 is TGTGCCAGCAGCTTACAAGAACAGTCAAATGAGCAGTTCTTC. This encodes CASSLQEQSNEQFF.

This chain's CDR3 is CASSLGQQETQYF. CDR3 sequence (DNA): TGTGCCAGCAGCTTAGGACAGCAAGAGACCCAGTACTTC. The gene calls are TRBV5-4 and TRBJ2-5, with D perhaps TRBD1 (6 bases). The germline V and J ends were trimmed by 2 bases and 2 bases, with 7 bases remaining between them. The CDR3 is 13 amino acids. In germline, CDR1 is SGHNT, CDR2 YYREEE (reference sequence).

The rearrangement joins TRBV6-5 to TRBJ1-3; D uncertain. Germline V CDR1 and CDR2: MNHEY, SVGAGI. V was trimmed by 0 bases and J by 0 bases, leaving 6 bases between them. This CDR3 has 15 residues. The CDR3 region is CASSYSTLSGNTIYF. DNA of the CDR3: TGTGCCAGCAGTTACTCGACTCTCTCTGGAAACACCATATATTTT.

The chain combines TRBV4-1 with TRBJ1-1; no clear D gene. CDR1 is MGHRA, CDR2 YSYEKL, per germline. The CDR3 consists of 13 residues. Trimming removed 4 bases from V and 0 bases from J, with 6 bases in between. CDR3 sequence: CASSRVLNTEAFF. As DNA, the CDR3 is TGCGCCAGCAGCCGAGTTTTGAACACTGAAGCTTTCTTT.

The chain combines TRBV9 with TRBJ1-1; D is ambiguous. The CDR3 covers 16 residues. The V end lost 1 base, the J end lost 4 bases, and 17 bases lay between the germline ends. Germline loops: CDR1 SGDLS, CDR2 YYNGEE. The CDR3 here is CASSVTSGKQGTEAFF. CDR3 DNA sequence: TGTGCCAGCAGCGTAACCTCGGGGAAGCAAGGCACTGAAGCTTTCTTT.